This entry lists 10 T cell receptor beta chains sequenced from one sample in a study of technical replicates of blood from a few donors. Libraries were prepared by immunoSEQ multiplex PCR; TCRdb keeps only in-frame clonotypes and omits some of them. The profile shows under 80,000 clones, roughly 96% of them singletons. Sequencing was performed on T cells isolated from PBMCs. The source is a human donor in good health.

This chain joins TRBV4-2 and TRBJ2-5; 8 nucleotides align to TRBD2. V trimming: 0 bases; J trimming: 4 bases; junction bases outside the gene matches: 1. CDR3 length equals 14 residues. Germline V CDR1 and CDR2: LGHNA, YNFKEQ. The CDR3 region is CASSQEAGVETQYF. The CDR3 coding sequence is TGTGCCAGCAGCCAAGAAGCGGGAGTAGAGACCCAGTACTTC.

This CDR3 reads CSVANWGLHGRYGYTF. As DNA, the CDR3 is TGCAGCGTCGCGAACTGGGGCCTACATGGTCGGTATGGCTACACCTTC. The chain uses TRBV29-1 and TRBJ1-2; a possible D gene is TRBD1 (5 bases). Trimming cost V 6 bases and J 5 bases, with 25 bases left between them. The V gene's germline CDR1 is SQVTM and CDR2 ANQGSEA. This CDR3 is built from 16 residues.

This clone was observed once. The chain recombines TRBV28 with TRBJ1-1; a possible D gene is TRBD1 (5 bases). CDR1 and CDR2 from the germline V gene are MDHEN and SYDVKM. This CDR3 comprises 17 residues. Trimming pared 5 bases from V and 0 bases from J, leaving 19 bases between. The CDR3 loop reads CASSIRGVSSLNTEAFF. CDR3 DNA sequence: TGTGCCAGCAGTATTAGGGGCGTGAGTAGTCTGAACACTGAAGCTTTCTTT.

The V call is TRBV11-3, the J call TRBJ1-2; TRBD1 agrees at 9 bases. The CDR3 length is 14 residues. V lost 1 base and J lost 6; bases outside the gene matches: 3. The germline V gene encodes CDR1 SGHNT and CDR2 YENEEA. CDR3 protein: CASSLAGTGHGYTF. In DNA form, the CDR3 reads TGTGCCAGCAGCTTAGCCGGGACAGGGCATGGCTACACCTTC.

The V call is TRBV18, the J call TRBJ1-5; 12 nucleotides match TRBD1. Looked up from germline, CDR1 is KGHSH and CDR2 is LQKENI. The CDR3 covers 18 residues. Trimming at V came to 4 bases and at J to 3 bases, leaving 10 bases not matched to a gene. The CDR3 here is CASSLSGTGGADNQPQHF. The CDR3 region has the DNA TGTGCCAGCTCACTCTCCGGGACAGGGGGCGCGGACAATCAGCCCCAGCATTTT.

This chain connects TRBV19 to TRBJ2-4; TRBD1 is a possible D gene (5 bases). Germline loops: CDR1 LNHDA, CDR2 SQIVND (reference sequence). V was pared by 1 base and J by 1 base, with 14 bases between. The CDR3 length is 17 residues. The chain's CDR3 is CASSIVPDIWAKNIQYF. The CDR3 nucleotides are TGTGCCAGTAGTATAGTTCCGGACATCTGGGCCAAAAACATTCAGTACTTC.

The V call is TRBV2, the J call TRBJ2-5; 7 bases line up with TRBD1. The CDR3 totals 16 residues. The V gene end was trimmed by 4 bases and the J gene end by 2 bases; junction bases not matched to a gene: 10. Germline values: CDR1 SNHLY, CDR2 FYNNEI. The CDR3 DNA is TGTGCCAGCAGTGTCCTGGCGACAGGGTATCAAGAGACCCAGTACTTC. Its protein is CASSVLATGYQETQYF.

The chain recombines TRBV11-3 with TRBJ2-7, with 8 bases identical to TRBD2. Germline CDR1 and CDR2: SGHNT and YENEEA. This CDR3 region has 14 residues. Germline trimming cut 7 bases from V and 2 bases from J; bases unmatched to any gene: 7. DNA of the CDR3: TGTGCCAGCAACCGGGGACTAGGGACCTACGAGCAGTACTTC. This gives the protein CASNRGLGTYEQYF.

The chain links TRBV7-6 to TRBJ2-7; 11 nucleotides match TRBD2. The germline V gene has CDR1 SGHVS and CDR2 FNYEAQ. The CDR3 runs 17 residues. V was pared by 5 bases and J by 2 bases, with 11 bases of the junction left unmatched. For the CDR3, the DNA is TGTGCCAGCAGCGACCCGGGACTAGCGGAGAGTGCCTACGAGCAGTACTTC. Translated: CASSDPGLAESAYEQYF.

The rearrangement joins TRBV15 to TRBJ1-2, with 7 nucleotides matching TRBD1. This CDR3 has 14 amino acids. The germline V gene has CDR1 LNHNV and CDR2 YYDKDF (reference sequence). The V segment lost 2 bases and the J segment 4 bases; nucleotides outside the gene matches: 4. CDR3 protein: CATSRLGQVYGYTF. CDR3 sequence (DNA): TGTGCCACCAGCAGACTCGGACAGGTCTATGGCTACACCTTC.